These 14 T cell receptor beta chains originate from one sample sequenced in a study of cytomegalovirus exposure and HLA in healthy donors (TCRdb year 2017). Library preparation was by the immunoSEQ multiplex PCR assay. A mixture of 60 forward primers for TCR Vbeta segments and 13 reverse primers for TCR Jbeta segments was used in the multiplex PCR. TCRdb carries this immuneACCESS record with in-frame sequences only. Its versions omit some clonotypes, under half of them owing to an unresolved V gene in the studies checked, with the rest unexplained. For this sample the table gives 50,000 to 65,000 clones, of which 60% to 80% were detected only once. The ten largest clones capture under 30% of the sample. The specimen was PBMCs. These receptors were taken from a woman aged 40 to 50 in good health and CMV-seropositive.

V is TRBV13 and J is TRBJ2-7; 7 nucleotides match TRBD1. The V gene's germline CDR1 is PRHDT and CDR2 FYEKMQ (reference sequence). Unmatched junction bases numbered 9, after V lost 4 bases and J lost 6 bases. The CDR3 runs 14 residues. In DNA, the CDR3 is TGTGCCAGCAGCTGGGGACAGAGTCTAGGCGAGCAGTACTTC. It codes for CASSWGQSLGEQYF. The variable domain in full, completed from reference TRBV13 and TRBJ2-7, reads AAGVIQSPRHLIKEKRETATLKCYPIPRHDTVYWYQQGPGQDPQFLISFYEKMQSDKGSIPDRFSAQQFSDYHSELNMSSLELGDSALYFCASSWGQSLGEQYFGPGTRLTVT.

The chain carries TRBV5-1 and TRBJ1-1; the D gene is possibly TRBD1 (5 bases). V lost 0 bases and J lost 3, with 9 bases in between. Per the germline V gene, CDR1 is SGHRS and CDR2 is YFSETQ. The CDR3 sequence is 14 residues long. The CDR3 DNA is TGCGCCAGCAGCTTGGCAGGGAAGGACACTGAAGCTTTCTTT. Protein sequence: CASSLAGKDTEAFF. The full variable domain, rest sourced from reference TRBV5-1 and TRBJ1-1, is KAGVTQTPRYLIKTRGQQVTLSCSPISGHRSVSWYQQTPGQGLQFLFEYFSETQRNKGNFPGRFSGRQFSNSRSEMNVSTLELGDSALYLCASSLAGKDTEAFFGQGTRLTVV.

This clone was found a few times. This rearrangement joins TRBV5-1 to TRBJ1-3; TRBD1 might be the D (5 bases). CDR3 size: 16 residues. V lost 0 bases and J lost 0, with 10 bases in between. Germline V CDR1 and CDR2: SGHRS, YFSETQ. The CDR3 DNA follows: TGCGCCAGCAGCTTGGATGGCGGGGCCTCTGGAAACACCATATATTTT. Translating gives CASSLDGGASGNTIYF.

J is TRBJ1-2 and V is TRBV5-1; 9 nucleotides align to TRBD1. Germline V CDR1 and CDR2: SGHRS, YFSETQ. This CDR3 is 15 amino acids long. Trimming at V came to 3 bases and at J to 3 bases, leaving 6 bases not matched to a gene. CDR3 region: CASSSQTGGDYGYTF. The CDR3, as DNA: TGCGCCAGCAGCTCGCAGACAGGGGGGGACTATGGCTACACCTTC.

V gene TRBV5-4 combines with J gene TRBJ1-2; TRBD1 matches 10 bases. The germline V gene encodes CDR1 SGHNT and CDR2 YYREEE (reference sequence). The CDR3 contains 14 residues. The V gene end was trimmed by 4 bases and the J gene end by 4 bases; junction bases not matched to a gene: 4. The CDR3 DNA follows: TGTGCCAGCAGCGACCGGACAGGGGGCTATGGCTACACCTTC. It yields the protein CASSDRTGGYGYTF.

The J gene is TRBJ1-1, the V gene TRBV30; a weak D match, TRBD1 (5 bases). CDR3 size: 13 residues. The V end lost 4 bases, the J end lost 1 base, and 10 bases lay between the germline ends. Germline assignment: CDR1 GTSNPN and CDR2 SVGIG (reference sequence). The CDR3 reads CAWNNRPNTEAFF. The CDR3 DNA is TGTGCCTGGAATAACAGGCCGAACACTGAAGCTTTCTTT.

V is TRBV4-3 and J is TRBJ2-3, with TRBD2 identical over 7 bases. This CDR3 spans 13 amino acids. The junction had 8 bases not matched to a gene; V was cut back by 2 bases and J by 12 bases. Germline V gives CDR1 LGHNA, CDR2 YSLEER. CDR3 residues: CASSQQRTRFQYF. In nucleotides, the CDR3 is TGCGCCAGCAGCCAACAAAGGACTAGATTCCAGTATTTT.

In its sample, this clone was seen once. V usage is TRBV19 and J usage is TRBJ2-1; 7 bases agree with TRBD1. In germline, CDR1 is LNHDA, CDR2 SQIVND (reference sequence). Unmatched junction bases numbered 3, after V lost 3 bases and J lost 7 bases. The length of the CDR3 is 13 residues. The CDR3 DNA follows: TGTGCCAGTAGTATTGGCAGGGGGAATGAGCAGTTCTTC. It codes for CASSIGRGNEQFF.

This clone appeared once. V is TRBV18 and J is TRBJ2-1; D perhaps matches TRBD1 (6 bases). Trimming left V 3 bases short and J 6 bases short, with 9 bases between. The V gene's germline CDR1 is KGHSH and CDR2 LQKENI. The CDR3 sequence is 13 residues long. DNA of the CDR3: TGTGCCAGCTCACCGGACAGCCTCAATGAGCAGTTCTTC. Translating gives CASSPDSLNEQFF.

The rearrangement joins TRBV28 to TRBJ1-1; no firm D call. Deletions cut 4 bases from V and 1 base from J, with 16 bases between. The CDR3 covers 16 residues. CDR1 MDHEN and CDR2 SYDVKM come from the germline V gene. The CDR3 region has the DNA TGTGCCAGCAGTTCCGCCAGCACGGAGGGGAACACTGAAGCTTTCTTT. Translation: CASSSASTEGNTEAFF.

The gene calls are TRBV28 and TRBJ1-1; no firm D call. V gave up 6 bases and J gave up 5 bases, with 10 bases separating them. The CDR3 totals 12 residues. Germline CDR1 reads MDHEN; CDR2 reads SYDVKM. The CDR3 DNA follows: TGTGCCAGCAGCCTCTCCGGGACTGAAGCTTTCTTT. This encodes CASSLSGTEAFF.

V and J are TRBV11-3 and TRBJ2-2; 8 bases map to TRBD1. The CDR3 extends over 16 amino acids. V was clipped by 5 bases and J by 1 base; unmatched bases: 6. CDR1 and CDR2 (germline): SGHNT, YENEEA. The CDR3 protein is CASSGWDRRNTGELFF. The DNA for the CDR3 is TGTGCCAGCAGCGGCTGGGACAGGAGGAACACCGGGGAGCTGTTTTTT.

This sequence joins TRBV9 and TRBJ2-7; D gene ambiguous. Trimming left V 2 bases short and J 3 bases short, with 9 bases between. Germline V gene lookup returns CDR1 SGDLS and CDR2 YYNGEE. The CDR3 length is 13 residues. CDR3 protein: CASSVTADYEQYF. In nucleotides, the CDR3 is TGTGCCAGCAGCGTTACAGCTGACTACGAGCAGTACTTC.

This clone showed up just once. The V and J genes are TRBV2 and TRBJ2-7; TRBD1 matches at 7 bases. Germline V lookup: CDR1 SNHLY, CDR2 FYNNEI. The CDR3 sequence is 14 residues long. With 6 bases clipped from V and 1 base from J, the junction kept 6 bases outside the gene matches. CDR3 loop: CASRKTGNSYEQYF. The CDR3 region has the DNA TGTGCCAGCAGGAAGACAGGGAATTCCTACGAGCAGTACTTC.